The 14 T cell receptor beta chains below were found in one sample sequenced in a study of T-cell memory formation after mild COVID-19. TCRdb re-called the 5' RACE reads through MiXCR, storing one row per CDR3 protein. This sample has approximately 300,000 distinct CDR3 sequences, with approximately 15% found just once. The material sequenced was PBMCs or a T cell subset sorted from them (not recorded which). The receptors come from a man aged 18 to 29 who had mild COVID-19 (a few samples of this study predate the infection). Cell type and time point are not known.

Only a few counts were recorded for this clonotype. This chain links TRBV24-1 with TRBJ2-6; no clear D gene. The CDR3 length is 13 residues. V lost 7 bases and J 4 bases, leaving 7 bases between the germline ends. Germline V CDR1 and CDR2: KGHDR, SFDVKD. In DNA form, the CDR3 reads TGTGCCACCAGCAGGACCGGGGCCAACGTCCTGACTTTC. It specifies CATSRTGANVLTF.

This chain links TRBV10-3 with TRBJ2-2; the D gene is possibly TRBD1 (7 bases). Germline V lookup: CDR1 ENHRY, CDR2 SYGVKD. CDR3 length: 15 residues. Trimming pared 6 bases from V and 0 bases from J, leaving 11 bases between. Here the CDR3 reads CAISAGGTNTGELFF. CDR3 DNA sequence: TGTGCCATCAGCGCAGGGGGGACGAACACCGGGGAGCTGTTTTTT.

The CDR3 is CSALRALTVYTEAFF. The CDR3, as DNA: TGCAGTGCTCTCCGAGCGCTCACTGTGTACACTGAAGCTTTCTTT. The chain employs TRBV20-1 and TRBJ1-1, with D uncertain. V was trimmed by 5 bases and J by 3 bases, leaving 19 bases between them. CDR1 DFQATT and CDR2 SNEGSKA come from the germline V gene (reference sequence). The CDR3 sequence is 15 residues long.

This clonotype was observed a few times. The chain links TRBV24-1 to TRBJ2-5; TRBD2 aligns across 14 bases. The CDR3 sequence is 20 residues long. Germline trimming cut 5 bases from V and 0 bases from J; bases unmatched to any gene: 13. Germline V gene data show CDR1 as KGHDR and CDR2 as SFDVKD. The CDR3 here is CATSGSSGTSGGPYQETQYF. For the CDR3, the DNA is TGTGCCACCAGTGGTTCTAGTGGGACTAGCGGGGGTCCATACCAAGAGACCCAGTACTTC.

This clonotype was seen repeatedly, ten times or more. The chain links TRBV28 to TRBJ2-7; D remains unclear. This CDR3 contains 13 residues. CDR1 MDHEN and CDR2 SYDVKM come from the germline V gene. The V and J ends lost 6 bases and 3 bases respectively, with 12 bases between them. CDR3 amino acids: CASRPSSVYEQYV. The CDR3 DNA reads TGTGCCAGCAGGCCCAGTTCTGTCTACGAGCAGTACGTC.

This clonotype has just a few counts. The rearrangement joins TRBV5-5 to TRBJ1-2; D is uncertain. V was shortened by 4 bases and J by 5 bases, with 15 bases between the two germline ends. Germline values: CDR1 SGHKS, CDR2 YYEKEE (reference sequence). This CDR3 has 14 residues. The CDR3 is CASSPDPIRYGYTF. DNA for the CDR3: TGTGCCAGCAGCCCGGACCCCATCCGGTATGGCTACACCTTC.

The chain links TRBV5-1 to TRBJ2-7; perhaps D is TRBD1 or TRBD2 (6 bases each). Trimming removed 4 bases from V and 0 bases from J, with 11 bases in between. Germline V gene lookup returns CDR1 SGHRS and CDR2 YFSETQ. This CDR3 comprises 14 residues. The CDR3 sequence: CASSPGDNSYEQYF. The CDR3 DNA follows: TGCGCCAGCAGCCCGGGGGACAACTCCTACGAGCAGTACTTC.

This clonotype showed up many times. V is TRBV7-2 and J is TRBJ2-5; a possible D gene is TRBD2 (5 bases). Looked up from germline, CDR1 is SGHTA and CDR2 is FQGNSA. CDR3 length: 15 residues. V shed 5 bases and J shed 1 base, with 14 bases lying between them. CDR3 nucleotides: TGTGCCAGCAGCGCCCGCGGGTGGGGCCAAGAGACCCAGTACTTC. Its protein is CASSARGWGQETQYF.

This clonotype was seen at least ten times. The chain carries TRBV5-1 and TRBJ2-5; D might be TRBD2 (5 bases). The CDR3 loop spans 14 amino acids. V gave up 0 bases and J gave up 3 bases, with 9 bases separating them. Germline V lookup: CDR1 SGHRS, CDR2 YFSETQ. The CDR3 coding sequence is TGCGCCAGCAGCTTGGGAGCGGATAAAGAGACCCAGTACTTC. Its translation: CASSLGADKETQYF.

The rearrangement uses TRBV6-2 or TRBV6-3 and TRBJ1-5, with a possible D match to TRBD1 (5 bases). The CDR3 is made up of 19 amino acids. Trimming took off 4 bases at V and 1 base at J, with 23 bases between the two ends. Looked up from germline, CDR1 is MNHEY and CDR2 is SVGEGT. CDR3 nucleotides: TGTGCCAGCAGTTCCAGTAAGGGCGGCAGGGCGAGAAGCAATCAGCCCCAGCATTTT. Encoded protein: CASSSSKGGRARSNQPQHF.

This rearrangement joins TRBV2 to TRBJ2-3; D is perhaps TRBD1 or TRBD2 (5 bases each). The CDR3 loop spans 13 amino acids. V was pared by 8 bases and J by 2 bases, with 11 bases between. The germline V gene has CDR1 SNHLY and CDR2 FYNNEI. The DNA for the CDR3 is TGTGCCAGCGGGACGGATGTCACAGATACGCAGTATTTT. Translated: CASGTDVTDTQYF.

The J gene is TRBJ1-1, the V gene TRBV29-1; D uncertain. The V gene's germline CDR1 is SQVTM and CDR2 ANQGSEA. The germline V and J ends were trimmed by 0 bases and 5 bases, with 7 bases remaining between them. The CDR3 covers 12 residues. The CDR3 here is CSVEDRRTEAFF. In nucleotides, the CDR3 is TGCAGCGTTGAAGACCGGAGGACTGAAGCTTTCTTT.

This chain links TRBV7-2 with TRBJ1-6, with TRBD1 matching 8 bases. The ends lost 6 bases at V and 8 bases at J; junction bases unmatched: 9. The CDR3 has 15 amino acids. Looked up from germline, CDR1 is SGHTA and CDR2 is FQGNSA. The CDR3 DNA sequence: TGTGCCAGCAGACTCGACAGGGGCGCATATTCACCCCTCCACTTT. Amino acid sequence: CASRLDRGAYSPLHF.

The rearrangement uses TRBV4-3 and TRBJ1-1; D remains unclear. The CDR3 has 12 residues. Germline CDR1 is LGHNA and CDR2 is YSLEER. The germline V and J ends were trimmed by 1 base and 6 bases, with 6 bases remaining between them. The CDR3 DNA is TGCGCCAGCAGCCAAGTAAAGGCTGAAGCTTTCTTT. Translation gives CASSQVKAEAFF.